This T cell receptor (beta chain) was obtained from a study of blood T cells in healthy people across ages. PCR was performed a second time for 7 to 11 cycles using a sample-barcoded 5' primer and a J-beta primer mix. TCRdb used MiXCR to reprocess the 5' RACE reads, holding one entry per CDR3 protein. The table has about 800,000 distinct CDR3 sequences, 20% to 30% seen once. The V end was cut by 4 bases, the J end by 5 bases, with 17 bases between. The CDR3 loop spans 15 amino acids. The germline V gene encodes CDR1 SGHTA and CDR2 FQGNSA. A further study also used this sample, focusing on T cells of mothers and their children. That work contributes: Relative to unrelated pairs, biologically related mother-child dyads exhibited marginally greater, non-significant overlap.

The TCR comes from a boy under 18 in good health. The chain recombines TRBV7-2 with TRBJ2-5, with D tentatively TRBD2 (6 bases). What was sequenced was blood. The CDR3 spells CASSSRSGGHETQYF. The CDR3 coding sequence is TGTGCCAGCAGCTCCCGGTCCGGGGGTCACGAGACCCAGTACTTC.